This TCR beta chain is from a study of T-cell reconstitution after alpha-beta-depleted transplantation in children. To note about this clonotype: Its antigen is undetermined.

A library of TCRbeta sequences, prepared with unique molecular identifiers, was generated. From the PCR reads, TCRdb called clonotypes with MiXCR, one entry per CDR3 protein. The data contain 250,000 to 300,000 distinct CDR3 sequences, roughly 8.2% of them singletons. Per the germline V gene, CDR1 is SEHNR and CDR2 is FQNEAQ (reference sequence). The V gene lost 5 bases and the J gene lost 4 bases, with 20 bases spanning the gap. The CDR3 consists of 16 residues. Study conclusions and caveats: Several hundred rapidly expanded clones from non-depleted graft cells reportedly supplied alpha-beta T cells about two months post-transplant. One year after transplant, T-cell counts and diversity came mostly from newly produced T cells.

The sequence came from a female patient aged 2 to 10 who had a stem cell transplant for Fanconi anemia, so the T cells may come from the graft donor. The gene calls are TRBV7-9 and TRBJ2-5; D is perhaps TRBD1 or TRBD2 (5 bases each). The specimen was peripheral blood, collected 360 days after TCRalphabeta/CD19-depleted stem cell transplant. The CDR3: CASSPQGPVKGETQYF. The CDR3 DNA reads TGTGCCAGCAGCCCGCAGGGACCCGTTAAGGGAGAGACCCAGTACTTC.